This T cell receptor beta chain was sequenced in a study of post-analysis software for immune sequencing data. Study-wide results and caveats: There were several TRBV segments more frequent in patients than controls, and TRBV5-6, TRBV5-1 and TRBV20-1 were among them.

Incorporated into the TCR beta cDNA libraries were unique molecular identifiers, which served to reduce PCR and sequencing biases. One entry per CDR3 protein results from TCRdb running MiXCR on the PCR reads. The sample holds 450,000 to 700,000 distinct CDR3 sequences, roughly 47% seen once. A few counts support this clonotype. Its specificity is not known. The CDR3 runs to 15 residues. The ends lost 0 bases at V and 4 bases at J; junction bases unmatched: 3. Looked up from germline, CDR1 is SGDLS and CDR2 is YYNGEE. The rearrangement links TRBV9 to TRBJ2-3; TRBD1 aligns across 9 bases. This TCR came from a girl under 18 with multiple sclerosis. The sample taken for sequencing was blood. Here the CDR3 DNA reads TGTGCCAGCAGCGTAGAGGGACAGGGTGCAGATACGCAGTATTTT. Encoded protein: CASSVEGQGADTQYF.